The entry below describes one T cell receptor beta chain. Original processing methods: By means of reference gene primer amplification, nucleated cell counts were estimated. Using immunoSEQ multiplex PCR, the repertoire was profiled, and TCRdb retains in-frame clones only, with some absent. Clonal size and the V and J genes are those of that table, whereas D and trimming came from the DNA. This table has about 100,000 clones, around 85% appearing once. The record originates from a study of blood T cell repertoires in COVID-19. For the study at large: The United States, Italy and Spain supplied acute and convalescent COVID-19 samples. From T cells, B-cell-depleted T cells, or PBMCs came the material, which was cDNA or gDNA.

Germline loops: CDR1 SGHNT, CDR2 YYREEE (reference sequence). The V and J ends lost 6 bases and 2 bases, in that order; junction bases with no gene match: 10. The CDR3 contains 16 residues. This chain joins TRBV5-4 and TRBJ2-3, with 9 bases that match TRBD2. This receptor was identified in a man in his 70s with active or convalescent COVID-19. Sequencing was carried out using peripheral blood. CDR3 sequence (DNA): TGTGCCAGCAAAAATAAAGCGGGGGGCCTCACAGATACGCAGTATTTT. Protein product: CASKNKAGGLTDTQYF.